A selection of T cell receptor beta chains follows, all from one sample in a study of metastatic and nonmetastatic thyroid tumors. Using MiXCR, TCRdb reanalyzed the PCR reads. Among about 16,000 clones listed, 30% to 40% were seen once. Input material: tumor tissue. These TCRs come from a female donor with papillary thyroid cancer or a benign thyroid nodule (not recorded which). Some clones in this sample may be carry-over from other donors' samples. CDR3s include the opening cysteine and the closing phenylalanine or tryptophan. The D gene is left open where the match is weak. A row's size may be missing; if present it is once, few, many or a size class.

v_gene	d_gene	abundance	j_gene	CDR3nt	CDR3aa
TRBV11-2	TRBD1	NA	TRBJ1-1	TGTGCCAGCAGCTTGGACAGGGGAATGGCTGAAGCTTTCTTT	CASSLDRGMAEAFF
TRBV20-1	NA	NA	TRBJ2-1	TGCAGTGCTAGAGGAAGGGCCGGGGTCGATGAGCAGTTCTTC	CSARGRAGVDEQFF
TRBV6-1	NA	few	TRBJ1-2	TGTGCCAGCAGTGAACAGACTACTAACTATGGCTACACCTTC	CASSEQTTNYGYTF
TRBV30	TRBD1	NA	TRBJ1-6	TGTGCCTGGAGTGTAAGAGGACAGGGGACTAGCTCCTATAATTCACCCCTCCACTTT	CAWSVRGQGTSSYNSPLHF
TRBV6-1	NA	medium-sized	TRBJ1-1	TGTGCCAGCAGTTCTAACAGGGTTATCGTCACTGAAGCTTTCTTT	CASSSNRVIVTEAFF
TRBV28	NA	NA	TRBJ1-5	TGTGCCAGCAACCGGGACAGCAATCAGCCCCAGCATTTT	CASNRDSNQPQHF
TRBV20-1	NA	NA	TRBJ1-6	TGCAGTGCTAGAGATATGGGTGAGACCCTCCACTTT	CSARDMGETLHF
TRBV18	TRBD1	NA	TRBJ2-7	TGTGCCAGCTCACCACCGCGGGGACAGGGGGCGGGGGACGATGGCGAGCAGTACTTC	CASSPPRGQGAGDDGEQYF
TRBV6-4	TRBD1	medium-sized	TRBJ1-1	TGTGCCAGCAGTGACTCGACTTCCCGCAGGGGGCGAGGAGAAGCTTTCTTT	CASSDSTSRRGRGEAFF
TRBV20-1	NA	NA	TRBJ2-7	TGCAGTGCTAGAGACCCCCGAATCCCGAGTACCTACGAGCAGTACTTC	CSARDPRIPSTYEQYF
TRBV20-1	TRBD1	many	TRBJ1-1	TGCAGTGCTAGGTGGCAGGGGGCCGTGAACACTGAAGCTTTCTTT	CSARWQGAVNTEAFF
TRBV6-1	TRBD2	NA	TRBJ2-3	TGTGCCAGCAGCCACGAGACTAGCGGCACAGATACGCAGTATTTT	CASSHETSGTDTQYF
TRBV9	TRBD1	medium-sized	TRBJ2-2	TGTGCCAGCAGCGTAGCTACAGGGGGCTGGGCCGGGGAGCTGTTTTTT	CASSVATGGWAGELFF
TRBV12-3/TRBV12-4	TRBD2	few	TRBJ2-2	TGTGCCAGCGGGACTAGCGGGAGGGCCACGGGGTTCGGGGAGCTGTTTTTT	CASGTSGRATGFGELFF
TRBV4-3	NA	NA	TRBJ1-3	TGCGCCAGCAGCCGGTTTTTTGGAAACACCATATATTTT	CASSRFFGNTIYF
TRBV4-1	NA	many	TRBJ1-4	TGCGCCAGCAGCCGAGCTGACAGAGCAGATAATGAAAAACTGTTTTTT	CASSRADRADNEKLFF
TRBV9	TRBD2	many	TRBJ2-4	TGTGCCAGCAGCGTAGGCCTAGCGGGGGGGCCAAAATACTTC	CASSVGLAGGPKYF
TRBV20-1	TRBD2	NA	TRBJ2-7	TGCAGTGCTAGGACTAGCGGGAGTATCACGTACTACGAGCAGTACTTC	CSARTSGSITYYEQYF
TRBV7-6	TRBD2	NA	TRBJ2-7	TGTGCCAGCAGCCCCAGCGGGGGGGCCTACGAGCAGTACTTC	CASSPSGGAYEQYF
TRBV20-1	TRBD2	NA	TRBJ2-7	TGCAGTGCTAGAGAGTCCCTAGCGGGACGGCTCGAGCAGTACTTC	CSARESLAGRLEQYF
TRBV20-1	NA	NA	TRBJ2-7	TGCAGTGCTAGAGATACAGCGTCCTCCTACGAGCAGTACTTC	CSARDTASSYEQYF
TRBV18	TRBD1	many	TRBJ1-1	TGTGCCAGCTCACCTTCCGGGACAGGTAACACTGAAGCTTTCTTT	CASSPSGTGNTEAFF
TRBV6-2/TRBV6-3	NA	few	TRBJ2-3	TGTGCCAGCAGTTACGGCAACAGGGGGGGTAGCACAGATACGCAGTATTTT	CASSYGNRGGSTDTQYF
TRBV15	NA	NA	TRBJ1-1	TGTGCCACCAGCAGGCCGGGTAACACTGAAGCTTTCTTT	CATSRPGNTEAFF
TRBV20-1	TRBD1	medium-sized	TRBJ2-1	TGCAGTGCTATTCGACAGGGGTCCTACAATGAGCAGTTCTTC	CSAIRQGSYNEQFF
TRBV6-1	NA	medium-sized	TRBJ1-5	TGTGCCAGCAGTGAAAGCCTAAATCAGCCCCAGCATTTT	CASSESLNQPQHF
TRBV5-1	NA	NA	TRBJ2-5	TGCGCCAGCAGCTTGGTGGCCCAAGAGACCCAGTACTTC	CASSLVAQETQYF
TRBV10-2	NA	many	TRBJ2-1	TGCGCCAGCAGTGAGACAGGGTACTACAATGAGCAGTTCTTC	CASSETGYYNEQFF
TRBV11-2	TRBD2	NA	TRBJ2-3	TGTGCCAGCAGCTTAAGGGCGGGAGAGACAGATACGCAGTATTTT	CASSLRAGETDTQYF
TRBV3-1	NA	few	TRBJ2-7	TGTGCCAGCAGCCTGTCGGGCGCAAAAACTTCCGAGCAGTACTTC	CASSLSGAKTSEQYF
TRBV28	NA	many	TRBJ1-2	TGTGCCAGCAAAAAGCGGGCTGCAGGGGCGAACTATGGCTACACCTTC	CASKKRAAGANYGYTF
TRBV4-1	TRBD1	many	TRBJ2-7	TGCGCCAGCAGCCCGGGACAGGGGGCAGGGGCCTACGAGCAGTACTTC	CASSPGQGAGAYEQYF
TRBV30	NA	NA	TRBJ2-5	TGTGCCTGGAGTGGGACCGCTCGTCAAGAGACCCAGTACTTC	CAWSGTARQETQYF
TRBV30	NA	NA	TRBJ1-2	TGTGCCTGGAGTGCAGGGACACCTTATGGCTACACCTTC	CAWSAGTPYGYTF
TRBV12-3/TRBV12-4	TRBD1	NA	TRBJ1-1	TGTGCCAGCAGTTTTCCGGGACAGGGGGGCTACGCTTTCTTT	CASSFPGQGGYAFF
TRBV27	TRBD2	medium-sized	TRBJ2-7	TGTGCCAGCAGTTTCGGGGACCCGGGACTAGTGAAGAACAGCGAGCAGTACTTC	CASSFGDPGLVKNSEQYF
TRBV20-1	TRBD1	medium-sized	TRBJ1-2	TGCAGTGCTAGAGATAGTCGGACAGGGCGTTATGGCTACACCTTC	CSARDSRTGRYGYTF
TRBV6-6	TRBD2	many	TRBJ2-5	TGTGCCAGCAGTTACGGGACTAGCGGGGGCCAGGAGACCCAGTACTTC	CASSYGTSGGQETQYF
TRBV2	NA	few	TRBJ1-5	TGTGCCAGCAGCCTCCGACAGGTGGATCAGCCCCAGCATTTT	CASSLRQVDQPQHF
TRBV5-1	NA	few	TRBJ2-2	TGCGCCAGCAGCCTGTCAGGGAACACCGGGGAGCTGTTTTTT	CASSLSGNTGELFF
TRBV6-5	NA	NA	TRBJ1-1	TGTGCCAGCAGTTACGGGGCGTATGGCACTGAAGCTTTCTTT	CASSYGAYGTEAFF
TRBV6-1	NA	medium-sized	TRBJ1-4	TGTGCCAGCAGGTTGACAGCAACTAATGAAAAACTGTTTTTT	CASRLTATNEKLFF
TRBV7-9	NA	many	TRBJ1-3	TGTGCCAGCAGCTTAGCCGTCAGGTTCTCTGGAAACACCATATATTTT	CASSLAVRFSGNTIYF
TRBV18	NA	once	TRBJ2-1	TGTGCCAGCTCACAGGGTTACAATGAGCAGTTCTTC	CASSQGYNEQFF
TRBV4-1	TRBD1	NA	TRBJ2-7	TGCGCCAGCAGCCACCCGGGACAGGTGCGAGAGCAGTACTTC	CASSHPGQVREQYF
TRBV2	NA	NA	TRBJ2-5	TGTGCCAGCAGTGAACAAGAAGAGACCCAGTACTTC	CASSEQEETQYF
TRBV20-1	NA	NA	TRBJ2-2	TGCAGTGCTAGTGGGGAGAACACCGGGGAGCTGTTTTTT	CSASGENTGELFF
TRBV11-2	NA	medium-sized	TRBJ2-3	TGTGCCAGCAGCTTAGGGGCAGGGGGGACAGATACGCAGTATTTT	CASSLGAGGTDTQYF
TRBV18	NA	many	TRBJ2-7	TGTGCCAGCTCACCACCGACCTCCTACGAGCAGTACTTC	CASSPPTSYEQYF
TRBV20-1	NA	NA	TRBJ2-7	TGCAGTGCTAGCTCGTATAACGCCCGAAGAGTATCCGAGCAGTACTTC	CSASSYNARRVSEQYF
TRBV6-1	NA	few	TRBJ1-3	TGTGCCAGCAGCGGCGGGATTTCTGGAAACACCATATATTTT	CASSGGISGNTIYF
TRBV15	NA	many	TRBJ2-3	TGTGCCACCAGCAGAGGCCAGGGGGGGGGCTGGGCAGATACGCAGTATTTT	CATSRGQGGGWADTQYF
TRBV11-2	NA	NA	TRBJ2-3	TGTGCCAGCAGCCGGAGGACCGTCGGCCGACCGGATACGCAGTATTTT	CASSRRTVGRPDTQYF